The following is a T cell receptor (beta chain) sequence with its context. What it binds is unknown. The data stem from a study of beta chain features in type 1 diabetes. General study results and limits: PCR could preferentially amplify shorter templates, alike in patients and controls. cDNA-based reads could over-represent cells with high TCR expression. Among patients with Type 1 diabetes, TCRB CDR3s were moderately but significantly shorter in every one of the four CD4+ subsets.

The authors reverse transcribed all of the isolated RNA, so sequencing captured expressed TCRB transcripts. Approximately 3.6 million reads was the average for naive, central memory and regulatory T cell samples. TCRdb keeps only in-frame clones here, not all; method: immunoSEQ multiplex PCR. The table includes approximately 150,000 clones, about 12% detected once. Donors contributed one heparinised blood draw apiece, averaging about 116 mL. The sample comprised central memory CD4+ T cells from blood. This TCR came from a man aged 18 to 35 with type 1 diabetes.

CDR3 in amino acids: CASREQWREYNSPLHF. For the CDR3, the DNA is TGTGCCAGCAGGGAACAGTGGAGGGAGTATAATTCACCCCTCCACTTT. V is TRBV2 and J is TRBJ1-6; D not resolved. The ends were cut back, 6 bases at V and 4 bases at J, with 16 bases in the middle. The CDR3 extends over 16 amino acids. Per germline, CDR1 SNHLY and CDR2 FYNNEI. Variable domain in full (rest from reference TRBV2 and TRBJ1-6): EPEVTQTPSHQVTQMGQEVILRCVPISNHLYFYWYRQILGQKVEFLVSFYNNEISEKSEIFDDQFSVERPDGSNFTLKIRSTKLEDSAMYFCASREQWREYNSPLHFGNGTRLTVT.